This T cell receptor beta chain was recorded in a study of T cells in Graves' hyperthyroidism and ophthalmopathy (dated by TCRdb to the late 2010s). The study in broad terms: Peripheral blood was sampled at the time of initial diagnosis, prior to any treatment. To identify TCR V-J signatures that set the groups apart, the researchers used a discovery cohort of 100 patients, made up of under 50 with Graves' ophthalmopathy and some 56 with stable Graves' hyperthyroidism. Whether ophthalmopathy could be predicted prospectively was tested in an independent validation cohort made up of under 20 hyperthyroidism patients plus 17 patients who later progressed to ophthalmopathy. The 100 or so discovery patients were divided at random into training and test sets in a 7:3 ratio. In several Graves' hyperthyroidism patients, the study also compared T-cell repertoires from thyroid tissue with T-cell repertoires from blood. After sampling, hyperthyroidism patients received methimazole starting at 30 mg daily, and ophthalmopathy patients received high-dose intravenous methylprednisolone. The paper reports TCR Vbeta CDR3 sequencing of more than 120 peripheral blood samples: around 41 ophthalmopathy, under 85 hyperthyroidism and approximately 17 progressor patients.

Amplification of TCR beta CDR3 regions was carried out from RNA transcripts. A first-round RT-PCR of the TCR CDR3 used the HTBI primer set with the Qiagen OneStep RT-PCR kit. The libraries were constructed in a second round of multiplex PCR and then size-selected and purified. Sequencing of the libraries was done on an Illumina HiSeq2000 using paired-end 100 bp reads. The published analysis was carried out like this. SOAPnuke was used to process the raw data, with reads discarded if the reads contained adapters or uncalled bases, had a mean Phred below 15, or lacked an exact constant-primer or identifier match. High-quality paired reads were merged with COPE v1.2.5, and unique nucleotide sequences were defined as clonotypes. MiTCR v1.1 was used to align the clonotypes against IMGT TRBV, TRBD and TRBJ reference segments. The analysis was restricted to V-J combinations with a frequency above 0.0001, which together covered roughly 99% of the repertoires. The TCS score was defined as F50 (clonal expansion) divided by E x V (chaos), with BLOSUM62-based TCRdist calculated between CDR3 peptides within each V-J. Welch's t-statistics and random forest reduced around 550 V-J features to 13, which were used in a naive Bayes classifier (R e1071). TCRdb reprocessing: public reads trimmed at Q25 with fastp, clones called with MiXCR, in-frame beta chains kept. Under each unique CDR3 protein, matching rows form one entry showing the most common genes and DNA. The authors' filters were not applied to this entry. The sample table records about 300,000 distinct CDR3 sequences; roughly 15% of these occur just once. The leading ten clones occupy roughly 31% of the sample.

This clonotype was seen at least ten times. This clone's antigen is unknown. No base quality values were provided; no much bigger clone lies one nucleotide off. V loses 5 bases at its end and J loses 6 bases; junction bases beyond the gene matches: 18. The CDR3 contains 18 residues, cysteine and phenylalanine counted. CDR3 DNA only is kept here, 54 bases in frame from base 1. CDR1 and CDR2 (SNHLY, FYNNEI) derive from the germline V gene. Stable Graves' hyperthyroidism was defined as the absence of progression to ophthalmopathy over 18 months of follow-up. The hyperthyroidism patients were between 18 and 65 years old and newly diagnosed, with a disease duration of less than 2 months. Exclusion was applied to patients with uncontrolled infections, other autoimmune diseases, pregnancy or lactation. Diagnoses were based on clinical symptoms, serum thyroxine and TRAb, thyroid ultrasound and orbital computed tomography. Ficoll-Paque density gradient centrifugation was used to isolate PBMCs from 10 ml of fresh peripheral blood. Total RNA was extracted using Trizol reagent, and RNA quality was assessed on an Agilent 2100 Bioanalyzer.

Beyond this particular receptor, the publication reports: In validation, progression to ophthalmopathy was predicted by the model with almost 71% sensitivity and nearly 75% specificity, a median of approximately 7.1 months before onset. In cross-validation, a model built on a 13 V-J signature told ophthalmopathy apart from stable hyperthyroidism with just under 90% sensitivity and about 81% specificity, and in testing the same model reached 80%/75%. Most expanded thyroid clonotypes (frequency above 0.001) were also detected in blood, a finding suggesting that blood repertoires may reflect thyroid immune responses. No statistical method was used to set the sample size in advance, and investigators knew the group allocation.

The chain is assembled from TRBV2 and TRBJ2-5; TRBD2 matches 10 bases in the middle. The receptor comes from a young man with Graves' hyperthyroidism. Sequenced material: blood. The bases are TGTGCCAGCAGTCCCTTCCAAGGGCTAGCGGGAGTTGGGAAGACCCAGTACTTC. This yields the protein CASSPFQGLAGVGKTQYF.